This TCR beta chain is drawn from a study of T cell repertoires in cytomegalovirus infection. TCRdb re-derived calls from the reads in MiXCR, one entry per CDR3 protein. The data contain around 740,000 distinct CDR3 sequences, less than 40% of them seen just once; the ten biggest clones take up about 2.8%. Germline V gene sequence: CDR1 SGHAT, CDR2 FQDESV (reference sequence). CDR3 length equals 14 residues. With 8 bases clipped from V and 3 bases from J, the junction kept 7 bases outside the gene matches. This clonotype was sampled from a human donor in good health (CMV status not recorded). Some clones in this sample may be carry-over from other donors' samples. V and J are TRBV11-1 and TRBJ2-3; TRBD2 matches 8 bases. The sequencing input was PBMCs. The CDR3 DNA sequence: TGTGCCAGCGAGAGCGGGAGAGGTACAGATACGCAGTATTTT. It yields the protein CASESGRGTDTQYF. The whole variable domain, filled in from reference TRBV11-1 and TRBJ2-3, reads EAEVAQSPRYKITEKSQAVAFWCDPISGHATLYWYRQILGQGPELLVQFQDESVVDDSQLPKDRFSAERLKGVDSTLKIQPAELGDSAMYLCASESGRGTDTQYFGPGTRLTVL.